This T cell receptor beta chain originates from a study of PD-1 blockade in mismatch repair-deficient tumors. Study as a whole: Patients had approximately 13 mismatch repair-deficient cancer types and were previously treated and progressing.

The V end was cut by 6 bases, the J end by 3 bases, with 13 bases between. The germline gives CDR1 MRHNA, CDR2 SNTAGT. The CDR3 sequence is 14 residues long. Every patient had mismatch repair deficiency by PCR or immunohistochemistry. TCRs were sequenced from three patients responding to pembrolizumab. The table came from immunoSEQ multiplex PCR; TCRdb's copy has only in-frame clones and leaves some out. The data show about 34,000 clones, roughly 80% seen once. Remarks on this clone: The target antigen is unknown. Other DNA variants within this sample encode the same CDR3.

Findings of the study overall: Rapid post-treatment expansion, then contraction, generally preceding radiologic response, marked tumor-resident clones.

This sequence was found in an adult with mismatch repair-deficient cancer. Sample: PBMCs, taken around 6 weeks after starting pembrolizumab. The chain carries TRBV6-4 and TRBJ2-3; perhaps TRBD2 as D (6 bases). The CDR3 reads CASSVGGGTDTQYF. The DNA of the CDR3 is TGTGCCAGCAGCGTTGGGGGAGGAACAGATACGCAGTATTTT.